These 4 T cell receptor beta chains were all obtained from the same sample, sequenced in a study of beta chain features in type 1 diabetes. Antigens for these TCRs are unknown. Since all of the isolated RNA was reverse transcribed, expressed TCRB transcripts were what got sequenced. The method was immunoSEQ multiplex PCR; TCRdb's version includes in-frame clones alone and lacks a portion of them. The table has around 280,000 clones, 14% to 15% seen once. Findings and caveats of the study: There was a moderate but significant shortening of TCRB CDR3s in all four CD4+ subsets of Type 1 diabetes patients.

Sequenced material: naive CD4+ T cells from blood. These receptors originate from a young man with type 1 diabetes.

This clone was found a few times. The CDR3, as DNA: TGTGCCAGCAGCCTACAGGGGGAATACACAGATACGCAGTATTTT. It translates to CASSLQGEYTDTQYF. The V gene is TRBV4-2, the J gene TRBJ2-3, with 8 positions matching TRBD1. Germline assignment: CDR1 LGHNA and CDR2 YNFKEQ. The CDR3 length is 15 residues. The ends lost 4 bases at V and 2 bases at J; junction bases unmatched: 5.

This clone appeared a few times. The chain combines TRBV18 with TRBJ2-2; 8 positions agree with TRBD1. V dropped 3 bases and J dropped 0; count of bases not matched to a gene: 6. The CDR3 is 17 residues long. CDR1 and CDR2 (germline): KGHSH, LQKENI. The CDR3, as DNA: TGTGCCAGCTCACCCGCCAGGACAGGGACGAACACCGGGGAGCTGTTTTTT. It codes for CASSPARTGTNTGELFF.

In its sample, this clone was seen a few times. CDR3 region: CASSLRGAGEAFF. Here the CDR3 DNA reads TGTGCCAGCAGCTTGCGCGGGGCGGGTGAAGCTTTCTTT. The J gene is TRBJ1-1, the V gene TRBV7-6; possible D gene TRBD1, 5 bases. This CDR3 contains 13 residues. The germline CDR1 and CDR2 sequences are SGHVS and FNYEAQ. The germline V and J ends were trimmed by 3 bases and 7 bases, with 12 bases remaining between them.

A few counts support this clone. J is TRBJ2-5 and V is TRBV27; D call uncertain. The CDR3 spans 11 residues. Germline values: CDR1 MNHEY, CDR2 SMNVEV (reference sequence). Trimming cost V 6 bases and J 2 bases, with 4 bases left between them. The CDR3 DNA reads TGTGCCAGCAGCTTTCAAGAGACCCAGTACTTC. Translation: CASSFQETQYF.